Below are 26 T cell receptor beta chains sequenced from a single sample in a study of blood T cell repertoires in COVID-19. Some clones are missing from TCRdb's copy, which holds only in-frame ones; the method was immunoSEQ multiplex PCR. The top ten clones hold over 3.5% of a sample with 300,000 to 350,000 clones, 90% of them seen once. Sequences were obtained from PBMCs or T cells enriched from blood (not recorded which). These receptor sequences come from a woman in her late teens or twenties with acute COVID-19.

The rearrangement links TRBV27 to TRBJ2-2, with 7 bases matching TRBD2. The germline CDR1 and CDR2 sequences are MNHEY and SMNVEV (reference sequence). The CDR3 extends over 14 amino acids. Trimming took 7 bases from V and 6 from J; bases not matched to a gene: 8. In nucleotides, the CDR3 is TGTGCCAGCACTATCTCCCGGGGGGCCGGGGAGCTGTTTTTT. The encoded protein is CASTISRGAGELFF.

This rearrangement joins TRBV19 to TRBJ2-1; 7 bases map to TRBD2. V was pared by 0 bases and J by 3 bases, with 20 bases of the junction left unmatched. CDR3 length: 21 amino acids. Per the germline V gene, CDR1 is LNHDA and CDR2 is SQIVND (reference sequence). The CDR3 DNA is TGTGCCAGTAGTATAGATCTGGAGTGGGTTGGGGAGGGAGGGATCTACAATGAGCAGTTCTTC. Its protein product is CASSIDLEWVGEGGIYNEQFF.

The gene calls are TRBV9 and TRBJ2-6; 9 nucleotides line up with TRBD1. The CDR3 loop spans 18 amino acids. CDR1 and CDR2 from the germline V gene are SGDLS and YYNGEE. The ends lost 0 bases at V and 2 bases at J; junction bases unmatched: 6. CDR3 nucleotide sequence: TGTGCCAGCAGCGTAGGATCAGGACAGGGGACTGGGGCCAACGTCCTGACTTTC. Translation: CASSVGSGQGTGANVLTF.

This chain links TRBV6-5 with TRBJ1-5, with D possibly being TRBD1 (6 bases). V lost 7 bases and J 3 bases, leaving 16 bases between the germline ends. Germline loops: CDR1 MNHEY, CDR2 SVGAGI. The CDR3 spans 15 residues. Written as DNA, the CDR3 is TGTGCCAGCAAAGGGTCGAGACAGGCCAATCAGCCCCAGCATTTT. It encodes CASKGSRQANQPQHF.

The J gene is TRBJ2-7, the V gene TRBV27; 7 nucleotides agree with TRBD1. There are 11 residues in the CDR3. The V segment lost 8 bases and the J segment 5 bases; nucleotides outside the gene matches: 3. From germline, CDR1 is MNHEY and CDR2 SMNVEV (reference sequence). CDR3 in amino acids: CASRQGDEQYF. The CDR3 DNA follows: TGTGCCAGCCGTCAGGGGGACGAGCAGTACTTC.

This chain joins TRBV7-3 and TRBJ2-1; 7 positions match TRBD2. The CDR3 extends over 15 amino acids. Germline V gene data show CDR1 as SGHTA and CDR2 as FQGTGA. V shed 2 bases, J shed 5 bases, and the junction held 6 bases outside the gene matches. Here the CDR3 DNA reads TGTGCCAGCAGCTTATCCGCGGGGGATAACAATGAGCAGTTCTTC. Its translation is CASSLSAGDNNEQFF.

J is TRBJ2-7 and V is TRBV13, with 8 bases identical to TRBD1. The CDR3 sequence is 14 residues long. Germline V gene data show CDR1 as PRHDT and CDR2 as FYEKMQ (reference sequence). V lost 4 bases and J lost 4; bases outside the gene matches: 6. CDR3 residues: CASSSGTGLYEQYF. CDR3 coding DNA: TGTGCCAGCAGCTCCGGGACAGGATTGTACGAGCAGTACTTC.

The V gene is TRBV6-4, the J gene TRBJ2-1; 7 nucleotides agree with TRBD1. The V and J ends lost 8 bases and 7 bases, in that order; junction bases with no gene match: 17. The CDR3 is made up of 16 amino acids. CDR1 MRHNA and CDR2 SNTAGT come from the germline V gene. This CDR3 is CASSSSRQGGRNEQFF. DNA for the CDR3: TGTGCCAGCTCCTCATCCAGACAGGGTGGTCGGAATGAGCAGTTCTTC.

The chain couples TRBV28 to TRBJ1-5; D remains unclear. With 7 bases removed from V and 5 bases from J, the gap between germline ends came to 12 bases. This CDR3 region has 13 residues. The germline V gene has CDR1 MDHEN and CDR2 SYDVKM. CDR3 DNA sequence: TGTGCCAGCACGGAGACCCGGGATCAGCCCCAGCATTTT. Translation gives CASTETRDQPQHF. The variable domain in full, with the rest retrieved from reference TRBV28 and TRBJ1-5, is DVKVTQSSRYLVKRTGEKVFLECVQDMDHENMFWYRQDPGLGLRLIYFSYDVKMKEKGDIPEGYSVSREKKERFSLILESASTNQTSMYLCASTETRDQPQHFGDGTRLSIL.

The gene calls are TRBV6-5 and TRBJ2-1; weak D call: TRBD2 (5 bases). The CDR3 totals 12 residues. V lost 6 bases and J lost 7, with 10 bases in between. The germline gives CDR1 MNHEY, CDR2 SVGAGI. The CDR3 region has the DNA TGTGCCAGCAGCCCGCGGGCGAATGAGCAGTTCTTC. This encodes CASSPRANEQFF.

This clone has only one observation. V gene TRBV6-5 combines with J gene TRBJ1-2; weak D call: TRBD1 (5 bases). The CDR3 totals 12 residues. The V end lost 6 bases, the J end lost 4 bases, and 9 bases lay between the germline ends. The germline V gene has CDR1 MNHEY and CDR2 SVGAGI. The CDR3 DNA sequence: TGTGCCAGCAGCACAGGTGGCTATGGCTACACCTTC. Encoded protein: CASSTGGYGYTF.

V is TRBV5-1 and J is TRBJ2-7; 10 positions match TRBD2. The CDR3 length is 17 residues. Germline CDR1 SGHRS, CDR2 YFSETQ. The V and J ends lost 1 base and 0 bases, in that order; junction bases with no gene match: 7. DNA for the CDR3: TGCGCCAGCAGCTTGACGACTAGCGGGCTGAGCTCCTACGAGCAGTACTTC. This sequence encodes CASSLTTSGLSSYEQYF.

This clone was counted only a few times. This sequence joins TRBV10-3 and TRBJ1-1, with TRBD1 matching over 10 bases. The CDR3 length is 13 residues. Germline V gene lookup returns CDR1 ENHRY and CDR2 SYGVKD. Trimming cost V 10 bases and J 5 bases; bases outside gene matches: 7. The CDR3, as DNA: TGTGCCACCGGGACAGGGGAGGAAACTGAAGCTTTCTTT. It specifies CATGTGEETEAFF.

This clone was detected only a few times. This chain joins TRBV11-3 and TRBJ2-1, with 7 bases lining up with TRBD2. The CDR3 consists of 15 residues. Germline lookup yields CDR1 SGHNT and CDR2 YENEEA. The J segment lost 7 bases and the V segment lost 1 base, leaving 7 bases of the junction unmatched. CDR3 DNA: TGTGCCAGCAGCTTAGGGACTAGAGAAATGAATGAGCAGTTCTTC. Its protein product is CASSLGTREMNEQFF.

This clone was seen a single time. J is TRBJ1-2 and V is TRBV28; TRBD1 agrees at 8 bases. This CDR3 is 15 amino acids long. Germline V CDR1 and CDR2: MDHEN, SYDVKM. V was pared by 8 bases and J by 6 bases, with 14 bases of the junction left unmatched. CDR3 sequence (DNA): TGTGCCAGCGGTACTCCAGGGGGCGCTGGTAATGGCTACACCTTC. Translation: CASGTPGGAGNGYTF.

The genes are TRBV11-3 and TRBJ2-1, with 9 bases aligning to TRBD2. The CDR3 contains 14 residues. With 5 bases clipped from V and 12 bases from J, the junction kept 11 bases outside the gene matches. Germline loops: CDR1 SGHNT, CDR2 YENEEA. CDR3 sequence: CASSGIAGERVQFF. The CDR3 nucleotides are TGTGCCAGCAGCGGGATAGCGGGGGAGCGGGTGCAGTTCTTC. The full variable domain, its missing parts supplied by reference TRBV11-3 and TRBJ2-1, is EAGVVQSPRYKIIEKKQPVAFWCNPISGHNTLYWYLQNLGQGPELLIRYENEEAVDDSQLPKDRFSAERLKGVDSTLKIQPAELGDSAVYLCASSGIAGERVQFFGPGTRLTVL.

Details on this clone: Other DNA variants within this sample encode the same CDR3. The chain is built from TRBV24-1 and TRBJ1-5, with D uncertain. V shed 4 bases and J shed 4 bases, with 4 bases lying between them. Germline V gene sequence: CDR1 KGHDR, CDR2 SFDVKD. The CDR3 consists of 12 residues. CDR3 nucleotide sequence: TGTGCCACCAGTGACTTAAATCAGCCCCAGCATTTT. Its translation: CATSDLNQPQHF.

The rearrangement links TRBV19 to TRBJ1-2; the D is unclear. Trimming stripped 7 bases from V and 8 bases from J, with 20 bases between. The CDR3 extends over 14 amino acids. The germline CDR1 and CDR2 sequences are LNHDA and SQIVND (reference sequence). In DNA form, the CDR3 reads TGTGCCAGTATGACACGGGGTGGAGTTTTGGGCTACACCTTC. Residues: CASMTRGGVLGYTF.

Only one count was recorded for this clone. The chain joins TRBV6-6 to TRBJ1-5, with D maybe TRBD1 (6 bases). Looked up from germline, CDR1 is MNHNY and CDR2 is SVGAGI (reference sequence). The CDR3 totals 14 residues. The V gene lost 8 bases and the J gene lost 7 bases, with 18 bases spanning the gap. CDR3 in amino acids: CASFRGFRGQPQHF. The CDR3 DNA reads TGTGCCAGCTTTAGGGGGTTTCGGGGACAGCCCCAGCATTTT.

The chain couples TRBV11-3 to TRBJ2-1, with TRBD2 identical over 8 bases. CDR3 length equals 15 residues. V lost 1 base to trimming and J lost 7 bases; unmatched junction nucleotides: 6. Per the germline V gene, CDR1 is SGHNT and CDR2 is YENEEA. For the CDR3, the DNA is TGTGCCAGCAGCTTAGGCGGGAGGACGGATAATGAGCAGTTCTTC. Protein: CASSLGGRTDNEQFF.

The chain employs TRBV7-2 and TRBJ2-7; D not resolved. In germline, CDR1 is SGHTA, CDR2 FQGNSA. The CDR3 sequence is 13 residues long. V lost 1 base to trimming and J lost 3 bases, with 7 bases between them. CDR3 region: CASSLGHNYEQYF. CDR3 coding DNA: TGTGCCAGCAGCTTAGGACACAACTACGAGCAGTACTTC.

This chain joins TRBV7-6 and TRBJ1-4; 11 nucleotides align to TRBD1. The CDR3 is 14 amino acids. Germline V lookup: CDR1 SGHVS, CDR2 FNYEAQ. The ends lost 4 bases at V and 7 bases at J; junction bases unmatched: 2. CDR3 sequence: CASSSGTGGEKLFF. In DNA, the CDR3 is TGTGCCAGCAGCTCCGGGACAGGGGGTGAAAAACTGTTTTTT. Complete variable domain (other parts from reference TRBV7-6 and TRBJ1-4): GAGVSQSPRYKVTKRGQDVALRCDPISGHVSLYWYRQALGQGPEFLTYFNYEAQQDKSGLPNDRFSAERPEGSISTLTIQRTEQRDSAMYRCASSSGTGGEKLFFGSGTQLSVL.

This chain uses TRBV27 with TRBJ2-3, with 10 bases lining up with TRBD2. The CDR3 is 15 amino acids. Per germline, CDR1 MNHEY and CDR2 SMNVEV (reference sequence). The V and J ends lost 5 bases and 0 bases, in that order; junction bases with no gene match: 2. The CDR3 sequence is CASSLAGDSTDTQYF. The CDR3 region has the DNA TGTGCCAGCAGTCTAGCGGGGGATAGCACAGATACGCAGTATTTT.

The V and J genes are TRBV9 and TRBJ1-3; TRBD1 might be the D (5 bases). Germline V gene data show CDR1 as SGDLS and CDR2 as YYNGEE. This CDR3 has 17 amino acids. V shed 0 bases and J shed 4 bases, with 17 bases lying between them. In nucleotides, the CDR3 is TGTGCCAGCAGCGTAGCTAGGGAGGGGCCGTCCGGAAACACCATATATTTT. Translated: CASSVAREGPSGNTIYF.

CDR3 nucleotides: TGCGCCAGCAGGGTAGCGGACACCGGGGAGCTGTTTTTT. This codes for CASRVADTGELFF. The chain joins TRBV5-1 to TRBJ2-2, with TRBD2 as a possible D gene (6 bases). Germline CDR1 SGHRS, CDR2 YFSETQ. The CDR3 is 13 amino acids. V was shortened by 5 bases and J by 3 bases, with 8 bases between the two germline ends.

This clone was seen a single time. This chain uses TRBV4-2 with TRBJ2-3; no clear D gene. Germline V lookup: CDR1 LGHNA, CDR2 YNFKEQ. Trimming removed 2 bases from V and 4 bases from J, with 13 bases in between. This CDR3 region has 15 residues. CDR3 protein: CASSQLGLGADTQYF. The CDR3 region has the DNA TGTGCCAGCAGCCAATTAGGCCTAGGAGCAGATACGCAGTATTTT.